This T cell receptor (beta chain) was sequenced in a study of blood T cell repertoires in COVID-19. CDR3 length: 15 amino acids. Trimming removed 0 bases from V and 6 bases from J; junction bases left unmatched: 3. The germline V gene encodes CDR1 LGHDT and CDR2 YNNKEL (reference sequence). Generated by immunoSEQ multiplex PCR, the TCRdb table keeps only in-frame clones and is missing some. The table lists 310,000 or so clones, about 88% of them singletons. The V call is TRBV3-1 (or the pseudogene TRBV3-2), the J call TRBJ2-7; the match to TRBD1 covers 12 bases. This clonotype originated in a man between 65 and 79 years old with acute or convalescent COVID-19. The specimen was peripheral blood. CDR3 coding DNA: TGTGCCAGCAGCCAAGAGGGGACAGGGGGCTTCGAGCAGTACTTC. Protein sequence: CASSQEGTGGFEQYF.